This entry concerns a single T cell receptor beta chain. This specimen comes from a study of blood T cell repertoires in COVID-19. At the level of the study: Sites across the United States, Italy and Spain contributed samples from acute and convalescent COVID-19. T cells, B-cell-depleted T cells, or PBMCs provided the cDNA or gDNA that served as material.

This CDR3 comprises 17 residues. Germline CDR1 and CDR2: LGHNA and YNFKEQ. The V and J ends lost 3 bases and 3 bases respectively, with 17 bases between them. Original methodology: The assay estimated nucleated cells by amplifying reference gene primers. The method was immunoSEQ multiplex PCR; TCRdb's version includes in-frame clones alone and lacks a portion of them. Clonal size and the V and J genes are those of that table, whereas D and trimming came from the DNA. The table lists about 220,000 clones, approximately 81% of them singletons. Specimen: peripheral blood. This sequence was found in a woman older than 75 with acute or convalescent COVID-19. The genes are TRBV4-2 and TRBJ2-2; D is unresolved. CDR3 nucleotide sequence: TGTGCCAGCAGCCAGCCGATCCGCGGAGAGGACACCGGGGAGCTGTTTTTT. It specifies CASSQPIRGEDTGELFF.